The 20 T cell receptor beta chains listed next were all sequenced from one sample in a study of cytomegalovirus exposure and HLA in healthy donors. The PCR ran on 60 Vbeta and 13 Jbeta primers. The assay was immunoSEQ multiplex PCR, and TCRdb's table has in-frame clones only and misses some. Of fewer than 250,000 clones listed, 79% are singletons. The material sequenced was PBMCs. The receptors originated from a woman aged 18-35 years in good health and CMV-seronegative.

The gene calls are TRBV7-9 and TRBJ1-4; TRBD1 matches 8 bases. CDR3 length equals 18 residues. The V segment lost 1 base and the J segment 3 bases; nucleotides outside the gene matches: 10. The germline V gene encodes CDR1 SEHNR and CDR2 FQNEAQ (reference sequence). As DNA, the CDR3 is TGTGCCAGCAGCTTAGACAGGGGGTATACGTTACCTAATGAAAAACTGTTTTTT. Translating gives CASSLDRGYTLPNEKLFF. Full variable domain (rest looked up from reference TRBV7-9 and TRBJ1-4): DTGVSQNPRHKITKRGQNVTFRCDPISEHNRLYWYRQTLGQGPEFLTYFQNEAQLEKSRLLSDRFSAERPKGSFSTLEIQRTEQGDSAMYLCASSLDRGYTLPNEKLFFGSGTQLSVL.

In nucleotides, the CDR3 is TGCGCCAGCAGTTTCCCAGGGTCGATGGACACTGAAGCTTTCTTT. Its protein is CASSFPGSMDTEAFF. V gene TRBV23-1 combines with J gene TRBJ1-1, with D possibly TRBD1 on 5 matching bases. TRBV23-1 is annotated as an ORF whose role is uncertain. The CDR3 consists of 15 residues. The V gene lost 5 bases and the J gene lost 3 bases, with 16 bases spanning the gap.

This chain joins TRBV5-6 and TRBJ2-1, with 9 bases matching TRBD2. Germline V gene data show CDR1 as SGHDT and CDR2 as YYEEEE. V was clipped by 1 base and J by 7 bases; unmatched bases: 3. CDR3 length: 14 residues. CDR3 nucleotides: TGTGCCAGCAGCTTGCCTAGCGGGATAAATGAGCAGTTCTTC. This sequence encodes CASSLPSGINEQFF.

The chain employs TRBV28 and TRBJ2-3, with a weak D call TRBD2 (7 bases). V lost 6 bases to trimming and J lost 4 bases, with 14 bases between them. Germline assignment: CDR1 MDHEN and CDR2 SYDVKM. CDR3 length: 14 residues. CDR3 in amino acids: CASRSGGLADTQYF. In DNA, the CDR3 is TGTGCCAGCAGATCGGGGGGCCTCGCAGATACGCAGTATTTT.

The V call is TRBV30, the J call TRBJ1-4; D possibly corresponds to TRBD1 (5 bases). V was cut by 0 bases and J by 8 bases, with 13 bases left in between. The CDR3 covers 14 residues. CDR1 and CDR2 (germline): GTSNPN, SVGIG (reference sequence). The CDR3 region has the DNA TGTGCCTGGAGTGTCCACAGGCTCGAGGAAAAACTGTTTTTT. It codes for CAWSVHRLEEKLFF.

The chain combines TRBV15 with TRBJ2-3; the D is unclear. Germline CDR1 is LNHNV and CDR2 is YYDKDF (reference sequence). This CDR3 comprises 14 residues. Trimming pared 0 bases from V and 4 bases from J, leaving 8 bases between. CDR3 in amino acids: CATSRDRRSDTQYF. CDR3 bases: TGTGCCACCAGCAGAGACCGGAGATCAGATACGCAGTATTTT.

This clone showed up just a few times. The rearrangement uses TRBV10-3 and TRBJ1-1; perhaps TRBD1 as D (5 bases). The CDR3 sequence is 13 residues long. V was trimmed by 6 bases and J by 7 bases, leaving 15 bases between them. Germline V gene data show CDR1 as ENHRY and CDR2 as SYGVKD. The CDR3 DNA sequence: TGTGCCATCAGGGGGCAGGGCTTTGGTGAAGCTTTCTTT. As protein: CAIRGQGFGEAFF.

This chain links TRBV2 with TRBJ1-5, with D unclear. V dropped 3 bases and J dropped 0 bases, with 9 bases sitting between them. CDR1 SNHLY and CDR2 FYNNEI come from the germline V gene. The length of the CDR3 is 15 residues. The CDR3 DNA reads TGTGCCAGCAGTGATGCGGGTATTAGCAATCAGCCCCAGCATTTT. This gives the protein CASSDAGISNQPQHF.

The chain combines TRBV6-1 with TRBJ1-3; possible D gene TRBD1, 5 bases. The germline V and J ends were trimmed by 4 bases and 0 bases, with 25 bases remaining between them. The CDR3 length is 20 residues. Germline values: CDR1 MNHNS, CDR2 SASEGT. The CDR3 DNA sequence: TGTGCCAGCAGTGGGGTTCTTTACTTAGGACACACTACCTCTGGAAACACCATATATTTT. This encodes CASSGVLYLGHTTSGNTIYF.

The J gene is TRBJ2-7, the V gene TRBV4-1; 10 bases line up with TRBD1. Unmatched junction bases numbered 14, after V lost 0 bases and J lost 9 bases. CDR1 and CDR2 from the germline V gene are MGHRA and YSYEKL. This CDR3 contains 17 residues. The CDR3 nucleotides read TGCGCCAGCAGCCAAGATCTAGCGACAGGGGGCCGCCAGGGGCAGTACTTC. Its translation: CASSQDLATGGRQGQYF.

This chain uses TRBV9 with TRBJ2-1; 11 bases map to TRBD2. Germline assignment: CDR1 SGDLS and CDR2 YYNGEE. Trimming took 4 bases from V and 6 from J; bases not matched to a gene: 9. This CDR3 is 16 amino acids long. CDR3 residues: CASSPPGLAVPNEQFF. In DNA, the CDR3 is TGTGCCAGCAGCCCGCCGGGACTAGCGGTCCCCAATGAGCAGTTCTTC.

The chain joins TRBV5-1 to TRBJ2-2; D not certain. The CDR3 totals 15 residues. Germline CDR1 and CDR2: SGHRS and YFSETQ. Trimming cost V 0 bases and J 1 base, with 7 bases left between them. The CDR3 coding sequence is TGCGCCAGCAGCTTGGTCGCGGAGAACACCGGGGAGCTGTTTTTT. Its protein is CASSLVAENTGELFF.

In DNA, the CDR3 is TGTGCTACCGCCCTAGCGGGGGGGCTGGAGACCCAGTACTTC. Protein product: CATALAGGLETQYF. The J gene is TRBJ2-5, the V gene TRBV5-4; 12 bases are shared with TRBD2. CDR3 size: 14 residues. Germline V gene lookup returns CDR1 SGHNT and CDR2 YYREEE (reference sequence). The variable domain in full, completed from reference TRBV5-4 and TRBJ2-5, reads ETGVTQSPTHLIKTRGQQVTLRCSSQSGHNTVSWYQQALGQGPQFIFQYYREEENGRGNFPPRFSGLQFPNYSSELNVNALELDDSALYLCATALAGGLETQYFGPGTRLLVL.

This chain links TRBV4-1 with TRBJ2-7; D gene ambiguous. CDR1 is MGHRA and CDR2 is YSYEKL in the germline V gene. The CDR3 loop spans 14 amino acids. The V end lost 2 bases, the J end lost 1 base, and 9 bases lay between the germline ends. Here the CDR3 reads CASSQPTRSYEQYF. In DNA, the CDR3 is TGCGCCAGCAGCCAACCCACAAGATCCTACGAGCAGTACTTC.

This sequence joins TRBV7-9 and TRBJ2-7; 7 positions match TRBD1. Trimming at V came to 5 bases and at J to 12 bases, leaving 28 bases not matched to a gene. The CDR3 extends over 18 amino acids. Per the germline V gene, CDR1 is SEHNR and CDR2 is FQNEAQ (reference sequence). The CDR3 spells CASSPPAGTATASGSRYF. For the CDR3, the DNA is TGTGCCAGCAGCCCCCCCGCCGGGACAGCCACCGCATCTGGTTCCCGGTACTTC.

The CDR3 loop reads CASSGEGITEAFF. The CDR3 region has the DNA TGTGCCAGCAGCGGGGAGGGGATCACTGAAGCTTTCTTT. The chain joins TRBV6-5 to TRBJ1-1; tentatively, D is TRBD1 (5 bases). Germline CDR1 is MNHEY and CDR2 is SVGAGI. This CDR3 is built from 13 residues. V lost 6 bases to trimming and J lost 4 bases, with 12 bases between them.

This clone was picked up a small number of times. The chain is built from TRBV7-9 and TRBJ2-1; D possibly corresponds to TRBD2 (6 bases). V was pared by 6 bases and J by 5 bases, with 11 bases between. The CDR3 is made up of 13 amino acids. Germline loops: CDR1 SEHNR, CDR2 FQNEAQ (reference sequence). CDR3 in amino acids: CASREGRNNEQFF. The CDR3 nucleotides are TGTGCCAGCAGGGAGGGGCGAAACAATGAGCAGTTCTTC.

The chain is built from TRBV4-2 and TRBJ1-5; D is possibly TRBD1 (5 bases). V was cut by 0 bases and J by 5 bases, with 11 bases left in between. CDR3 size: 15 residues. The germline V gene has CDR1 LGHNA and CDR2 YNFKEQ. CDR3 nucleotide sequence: TGTGCCAGCAGCCAAGATGACAGTTCGGATCAGCCCCAGCATTTT. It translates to CASSQDDSSDQPQHF.

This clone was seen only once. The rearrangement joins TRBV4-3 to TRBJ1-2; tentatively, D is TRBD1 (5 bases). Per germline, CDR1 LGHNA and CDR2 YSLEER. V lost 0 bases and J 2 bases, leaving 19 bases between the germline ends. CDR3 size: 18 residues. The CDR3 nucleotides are TGCGCCAGCAGCCAAGATTCCGCACGTTCAAGGGGAAACTATGGCTACACCTTC. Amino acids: CASSQDSARSRGNYGYTF.

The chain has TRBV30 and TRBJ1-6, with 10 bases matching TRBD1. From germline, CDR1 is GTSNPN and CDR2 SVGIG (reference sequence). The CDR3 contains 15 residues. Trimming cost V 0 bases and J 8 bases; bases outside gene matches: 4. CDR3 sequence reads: CAWSVRQGADSPLHF. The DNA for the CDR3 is TGTGCCTGGAGTGTACGACAGGGGGCCGATTCACCCCTCCACTTT.